This T cell receptor beta chain was profiled in a study of cytomegalovirus exposure and HLA in healthy donors. Notes on the study in general: In a later analysis, TCR beta V- and J-gene trimming was associated with a missense DCLRE1C variant. Investigators reported under 200 TCR beta chains as tied to cytomegalovirus. As immune exposure information, only CMV serostatus was available.

Researchers ran the PCR with 60 Vbeta and 13 Jbeta primers. TCRdb's copy holds only in-frame clones and misses some; the assay was immunoSEQ multiplex PCR. This table holds over 200,000 clones, about 89% found once. Points on this clone: As yet, its antigen is unknown.

Trimming removed 5 bases from V and 2 bases from J, with 11 bases in between. CDR1 is SQVTM and CDR2 is ANQGSEA in the germline V gene. The CDR3 is 13 residues long. The J gene is TRBJ2-3, the V gene TRBV29-1, with D tentatively TRBD2 (6 bases). Material: PBMCs. The clonotype comes from a young woman in good health and CMV-seronegative. Written as DNA, the CDR3 is TGCAGCGTTTGGCGGGGCGACACAGATACGCAGTATTTT. Translation gives CSVWRGDTDTQYF.